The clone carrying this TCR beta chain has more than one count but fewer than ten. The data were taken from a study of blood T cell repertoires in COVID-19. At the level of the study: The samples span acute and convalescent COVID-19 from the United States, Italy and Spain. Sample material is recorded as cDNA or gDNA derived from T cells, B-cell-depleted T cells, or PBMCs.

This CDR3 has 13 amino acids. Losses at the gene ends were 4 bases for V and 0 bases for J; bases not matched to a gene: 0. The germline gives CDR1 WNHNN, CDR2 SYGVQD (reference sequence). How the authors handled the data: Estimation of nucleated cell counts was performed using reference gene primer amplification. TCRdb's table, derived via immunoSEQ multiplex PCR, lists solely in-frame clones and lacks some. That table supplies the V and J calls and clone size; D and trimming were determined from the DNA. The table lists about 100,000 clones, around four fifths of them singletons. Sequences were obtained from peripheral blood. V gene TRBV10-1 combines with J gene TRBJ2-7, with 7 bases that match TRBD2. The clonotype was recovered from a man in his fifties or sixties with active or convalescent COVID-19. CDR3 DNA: TGCGCCAGCAGTGCTAGCGGCTCCTACGAGCAGTACTTC. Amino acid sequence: CASSASGSYEQYF.